The following is a TCR beta chain sequence with its context. The antigen this receptor binds is unknown. Per-base qualities were not stored, and no clone one base away is much larger. This sample stems from a study of PD-1 blockade in classical Hodgkin lymphoma (TCRdb year 2020). At the level of the whole study: Nivolumab dosing was 3 mg/kg intravenously every 2 weeks, continuing until either disease progression or unacceptable toxicity. A peripheral blood immune signature of response to PD-1 blockade in classical Hodgkin lymphoma was defined using TCR beta sequencing and CyTOF.

The research as a whole found: The study covered only a single clinical trial cohort, and the causes of the repertoire differences, possibly disease activity or prior therapy, were still not defined. A significant rise by C4D1 was seen in CD4+ but not CD8+ TCR diversity (p=0.0027 vs p=0.16), with the rise being most apparent in complete responders (p=0.02). Newly diagnosed patients were reported to have lower baseline TCR diversity than healthy donors, and relapsed/refractory patients were reported to have lower baseline TCR diversity still. Trial patients achieving complete response had baseline diversity similar to newly diagnosed patients, whereas partial responders and progressors had significantly lower diversity. Lower diversity was seen in patients whose nivolumab began less than 1 year after ASCT, and these patients were left out of later analyses so that immune reconstitution would not confound the results.

In light of the paper, this sample's time point label describes: cycle 4 day 1 (C4D1), after 6 weeks of nivolumab. All trial patients had relapsed after autologous stem cell transplantation, with cohorts A, B and C differing in prior brentuximab vedotin exposure. A total of over 50 patients with relapsed/refractory classical Hodgkin lymphoma made up the trial cohort, and each patient's best overall response was complete response, partial response or progressive disease. Single-agent nivolumab was administered to trial patients in the multi-cohort phase II CheckMate 205 trial. An independent review committee assessed best overall response by applying the 2007 International Working Group response criteria. PBMCs from the trial were collected at three points: immediately before nivolumab initiation (C1D1), and during therapy at cycle 2 day 1 and cycle 4 day 1. After peripheral blood was drawn into 8 mL Vacutainer Cell Preparation Tubes, PBMCs were isolated by centrifugation and then cryopreserved.

Genomic DNA was isolated using the Qiagen DNeasy kit from unsorted PBMCs as well as from negatively selected CD4+ and CD8+ fractions. TCR beta CDR3 regions were subjected to amplification by immunoSEQ multiplex PCR with primers that anneal to V and J segments. A synthetic immune receptor repertoire was used to minimize amplification bias, and any remaining bias was removed computationally after sequencing. As for how the authors treated the data: Custom Python scripts were used to quantify repertoire diversity as the Shannon entropy index. Unsorted, CD4+ and CD8+ repertoires were analyzed separately, except in combined analyses where CD4+ and CD8+ sequences were merged in silico. A clone was considered expanded if an increase in frequency of at least 2-fold after treatment relative to C1D1 was found, and a pseudocount of 0.5 was applied to clones undetected at baseline. Clones with 0 or 1 copy at C1D1 were classified as singleton clones, and clones with 2 or more copies were classified as non-singleton clones. By matching protein sequences in sorted samples from the same patient, clones expanded in unsorted samples were annotated as CD4+, CD8+ or unknown. Diversity changes from C1D1 to C4D1 were tested in paired samples using Wilcoxon tests. The source is immuneACCESS, and TCRdb retained only in-frame sequences with V and J called. Part of the clones is not carried over; for the studies checked, unresolved V genes explain less than half of this, and the remainder is unexplained. D and trimming were read from the DNA, whereas the V and J calls and clone size are those reported in that table. In all, the sample holds 110,000 or so clones, and around 90% of those were seen once. The ten largest make up under 20% of the sample.

Specimen: peripheral blood mononuclear cells (PBMCs), collected before the fourth cycle of nivolumab. The sequence came from a human donor with classical Hodgkin lymphoma.

The DNA is as follows: TGTGCCAGCAGCTTAGAGCTAGCGGGAGCATATACGCAGTATTTT. It encodes CASSLELAGAYTQYF. The receptor chain draws on TRBV7-2 and TRBJ2-3; TRBD2 aligns with 10 central bases. Measured from the cysteine to the phenylalanine, the CDR3 is 15 residues long. Just CDR3 DNA is preserved here, 45 bases in frame from base 1. Trimming leaves V shorter by 1 base and J shorter by 7 bases, with the junction holding 5 bases beyond the gene matches. The CDR1 and CDR2 encoded by the germline V gene are SGHTA and FQGNSA.